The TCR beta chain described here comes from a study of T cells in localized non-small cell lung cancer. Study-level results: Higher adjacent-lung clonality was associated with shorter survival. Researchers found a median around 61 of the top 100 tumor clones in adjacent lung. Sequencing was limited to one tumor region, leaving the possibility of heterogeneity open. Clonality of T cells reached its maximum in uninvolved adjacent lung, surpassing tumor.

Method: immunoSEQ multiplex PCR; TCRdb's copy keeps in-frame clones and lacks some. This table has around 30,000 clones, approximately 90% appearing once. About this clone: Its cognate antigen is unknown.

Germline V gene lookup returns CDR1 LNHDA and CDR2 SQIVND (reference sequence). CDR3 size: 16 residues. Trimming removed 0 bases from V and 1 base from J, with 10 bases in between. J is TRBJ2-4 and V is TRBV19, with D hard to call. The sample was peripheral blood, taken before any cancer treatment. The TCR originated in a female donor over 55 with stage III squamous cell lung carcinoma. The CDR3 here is CASSIDLRVAKNIQYF. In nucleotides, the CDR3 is TGTGCCAGTAGTATAGATCTTAGGGTGGCCAAAAACATTCAGTACTTC. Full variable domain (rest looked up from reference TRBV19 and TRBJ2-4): DGGITQSPKYLFRKEGQNVTLSCEQNLNHDAMYWYRQDPGQGLRLIYYSQIVNDFQKGDIAEGYSVSREKKESFPLTVTSAQKNPTAFYLCASSIDLRVAKNIQYFGAGTRLSVL.